This TCR beta chain was sequenced during a study of cytomegalovirus exposure and HLA in healthy donors. In the study overall: There were approximately 81 million unique TCRs (from HLA-typed donors) in an early data release.

Primers included in the PCR were 60 Vbeta and 13 Jbeta primers. Per the original methods: Tens of millions of unique TCR beta chains, some 9.9 million of them shared, were counted by a later analysis. The method was immunoSEQ multiplex PCR; TCRdb's version includes in-frame clones alone and lacks a portion of them. For V, J and clone size, that table is used; D and trimming come from the DNA. The sample has 130,000 to 150,000 clones; roughly a tenth are singletons. The source of this sequence is a male donor in good health and CMV-seronegative. Material: PBMCs.

DNA of the CDR3: TGTGCCAGCGGGAGGACTAGCACAGATACGCAGTATTTT. This sequence encodes CASGRTSTDTQYF. The chain links TRBV28 to TRBJ2-3; D may be TRBD2 (6 bases). Germline V gene data show CDR1 as MDHEN and CDR2 as SYDVKM. The CDR3 spans 13 residues. V shed 8 bases and J shed 0 bases, with 9 bases lying between them.